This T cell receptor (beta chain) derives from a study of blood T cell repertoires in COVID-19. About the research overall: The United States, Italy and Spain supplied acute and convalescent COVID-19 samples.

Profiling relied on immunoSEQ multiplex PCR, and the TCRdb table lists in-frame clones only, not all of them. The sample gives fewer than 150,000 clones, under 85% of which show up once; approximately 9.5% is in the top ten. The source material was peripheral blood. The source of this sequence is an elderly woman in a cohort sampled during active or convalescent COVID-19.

CDR3: CASSELAGVGTDTQYF. The CDR3 DNA is TGTGCCAGCAGTGAATTAGCGGGGGTGGGCACAGATACGCAGTATTTT. The chain joins TRBV2 to TRBJ2-3, with 9 positions matching TRBD2. V lost 2 bases to trimming and J lost 1 base; unmatched junction nucleotides: 4. Germline CDR1 is SNHLY and CDR2 is FYNNEI. This CDR3 is built from 16 residues. The variable domain in full, with the rest retrieved from reference TRBV2 and TRBJ2-3, is EPEVTQTPSHQVTQMGQEVILRCVPISNHLYFYWYRQILGQKVEFLVSFYNNEISEKSEIFDDQFSVERPDGSNFTLKIRSTKLEDSAMYFCASSELAGVGTDTQYFGPGTRLTVL.